The rows below give T cell receptor beta chains drawn from one sample of a study of shared clonotypes between healthy human individuals. Repertoires were generated with immunoSEQ multiplex PCR, while TCRdb's copy carries only in-frame clones and drops some. The table shows about 2 million clones, with approximately 94% occurring only once. Sequencing input: naive CD8+ T cells sorted from blood. The receptors shown here come from a young man in good health. Both conserved end residues are part of each CDR3. Each record gives: D gene, clone size, V gene, J gene, CDR3 DNA, CDR3 protein. D genes are given only for firm matches. Only part of the rows carry a size: once, few, many, or a class if the clone is expanded.

>TRBD1|-|TRBV27|TRBJ1-5
TGTGCCAGCAGTCCCGTACAGGGGATCAATCAGCCCCAGCATTTT
CASSPVQGINQPQHF
>-|-|TRBV21-1|TRBJ2-2
TGTGCCAGCAGCAAAGAGGAAATTGAGGGGACATGTCAAGGCAAGAACACCGGGGAGCTGTTTTTT
CASSKEEIEGTCQGKNTGELFF
>-|-|TRBV28|TRBJ2-2
TGTGCCAGCAGTTTTAGAGGGGTTGGGGCCGGGGAGCTGTTTTTT
CASSFRGVGAGELFF
>-|-|TRBV29-1|TRBJ1-1
TGCAGCGTTGAATCTGGAGGGGAGACTGAAGCTTTCTTT
CSVESGGETEAFF
>TRBD1|-|TRBV5-1|TRBJ2-7
TGCGCCAGCAGCTCCTGGACAGGCGTCTCCTACGAGCAGTACTTC
CASSSWTGVSYEQYF
>-|-|TRBV29-1|TRBJ2-1
TGCAGCGTGACCAACAATGAGCAGTTCTTC
CSVTNNEQFF
>-|once|TRBV6-1|TRBJ2-6
TGTGCCAGCAGTGAAGGCAGGGGTGGCTCTGGGGCCAACGTCCTGACTTTC
CASSEGRGGSGANVLTF
>-|once|TRBV6-1|TRBJ2-3
TGTGCCAGCAGTGAAGCTCCAGGGGCCACAGATACGCAGTATTTT
CASSEAPGATDTQYF
>-|-|TRBV6-6|TRBJ1-2
TGTGCCAGCAGTTACTCAGGGGGAGATGGCTACACCTTC
CASSYSGGDGYTF
>-|-|TRBV27|TRBJ1-2
TGTGCCAGCGCTCCGGGAGCAGGGGCTAACTATGGCTACACCTTC
CASAPGAGANYGYTF
>-|-|TRBV25-1|TRBJ2-7
TGTGCCAGCAGTGAATTCCCGGGACCCCCCTACGAGCAGTACTTC
CASSEFPGPPYEQYF
>TRBD2|-|TRBV5-8|TRBJ2-5
TGTGCCAGCAGCGGGAGGGAGCCCCTAGAGACCCAGTACTTC
CASSGREPLETQYF
>-|-|TRBV4-3|TRBJ1-1
TGCGCCAGCAGCCAAGGTAGTAAGGCAGGGGAAGCTTTCTTT
CASSQGSKAGEAFF
>-|-|TRBV7-2|TRBJ1-4
TGTGCCAGCAGCTTAGGGCACCCCACAACTAATGAAAAACTGTTTTTT
CASSLGHPTTNEKLFF
>TRBD2|-|TRBV4-3|TRBJ2-3
TGCGCCAGCAGCCACATACTAGCGGGAGGGCCCACAGATACGCAGTATTTT
CASSHILAGGPTDTQYF
>TRBD1|-|TRBV28|TRBJ1-1
TGTGCCAGCAGTTACCCTCGATGGACAGGGAATTTGAACACTGAAGCTTTCTTT
CASSYPRWTGNLNTEAFF
>-|once|TRBV30|TRBJ2-1
TGTGCCTGGACTAGAAACAATGAGCAGTTCTTC
CAWTRNNEQFF
>-|-|TRBV7-3|TRBJ2-7
-
CASSFGAGYEQYF
>-|once|TRBV28|TRBJ1-5
TGTGCCAGCAGTTACCGGCCGGAAACCCAGCATTTT
CASSYRPETQHF
>-|-|TRBV6-6|TRBJ2-7
TGTGCCAGCAGTTACTCGAGCGGGTCCTACGAGCAGTACTTC
CASSYSSGSYEQYF
>TRBD1|-|TRBV27|TRBJ1-4
TGTGCCAGCACTAAGACAGGGAGTAATGAAAAACTGTTTTTT
CASTKTGSNEKLFF
>-|-|TRBV10-1|TRBJ1-2
TGCGCCAGCAGCTCGGGAGAGGGTGGCTACACCTTC
CASSSGEGGYTF
>-|-|TRBV18|TRBJ1-4
TGTGCCAGCTCACCGGGTAGGAGCTATGAAAAACTGTTTTTT
CASSPGRSYEKLFF
>-|-|TRBV4-1|TRBJ1-2
TGCGCCAGCAGCCAAGTCGGGTCAGTCGGCTACACCTTC
CASSQVGSVGYTF
>-|-|TRBV6-6|TRBJ2-7
TGTGCCAGCAGTTACGACCAGACCTACGAGCAGTACTTC
CASSYDQTYEQYF
>TRBD2|-|TRBV11-1|TRBJ2-7
TGTGCCAGCAGGGGCCATAGCGGGGGGTTATACGAGCAGTACTTC
CASRGHSGGLYEQYF
>-|once|TRBV6-5|TRBJ2-2
TGTGCCAGCAGTTCCCAGAGGGGAATTCGCTCCGGGGAGCTGTTTTTT
CASSSQRGIRSGELFF
>-|-|TRBV4-3|TRBJ1-1
TGCGCCAGCAGCCAAGACTCGGAGACTGAAGCTTTCTTT
CASSQDSETEAFF
>-|-|TRBV6-1|TRBJ1-6
TGTGCCAGCAGTGAATGGGTGTGGAGTTCACCCCTCCACTTT
CASSEWVWSSPLHF
>TRBD1|-|TRBV7-9|TRBJ2-1
TGTGCCAGCAGATCTTCTCGGGGACAGGGTCCTAATGAGCAGTTCTTC
CASRSSRGQGPNEQFF
>-|-|TRBV4-3|TRBJ2-3
TGCGCCAGCAGCCAAGATGGGCCTACGGTTTACACAGATACGCAGTATTTT
CASSQDGPTVYTDTQYF
>-|-|TRBV29-1|TRBJ2-7
TGCAGCGTTGAGGCCGGGTTTACCTACGAGCAGTACTTC
CSVEAGFTYEQYF
>-|-|TRBV4-1|TRBJ2-1
TGCGCCAGCAGCCAGGCCGCAGGGGAAATTTTTTCCTACAATGAGCAGTTCTTC
CASSQAAGEIFSYNEQFF
>-|-|TRBV11-2|TRBJ2-5
TGTGCCAGCAGCTTTTCGGAGGACACGCGGGAACAAGAGACCCAGTACTTC
CASSFSEDTREQETQYF
>-|-|TRBV7-8|TRBJ2-1
TGTGCCAGCAGCTTTACAGGGAGCTCCTACAATGAGCAGTTCTTC
CASSFTGSSYNEQFF
>TRBD2|-|TRBV7-9|TRBJ2-3
TGTGCCAGCAGCCCCCCGGGAGGTTTAATTTCAGATACGCAGTATTTT
CASSPPGGLISDTQYF
>-|-|TRBV6-6|TRBJ1-5
TGTGCCAGCAGCCGCGACCCTCCCCAGCATTTT
CASSRDPPQHF
>-|-|TRBV4-1|TRBJ2-3
TGCGCCAGCAGCCAAGATTCCAGCTTGGGCACAGATACGCAGTATTTT
CASSQDSSLGTDTQYF
>-|once|TRBV1|TRBJ2-7
TGCACCAGCCGTCCGGCACGGGAGCAAGGCTACGAGCAGTACTTC
CTSRPAREQGYEQYF
>TRBD1|-|TRBV9|TRBJ1-2
TGTGCCAGCAGCACACAGGGGTTTAGCTATGGCTACACCTTC
CASSTQGFSYGYTF
>-|few|TRBV10-3|TRBJ2-1
TGTGCCATCAGTGAATGGAACGAGGGAGTGGAGAATGAGCAGTTCTTC
CAISEWNEGVENEQFF
>TRBD1|once|TRBV5-4|TRBJ1-6
TGTGCCAGCAGCTCGACAGGGTTGGGCAATTCACCCCTCCACTTT
CASSSTGLGNSPLHF
>-|-|TRBV2|TRBJ2-3
TGTGCCAGCAGTCCGGTGCAGGGAGGAGATACGCAGTATTTT
CASSPVQGGDTQYF
>TRBD1|-|TRBV14|TRBJ2-7
TGTGCCAGCAGCCAAGGGACAGGGTACGGCTACGAGCAGTACTTC
CASSQGTGYGYEQYF
>-|few|TRBV6-5|TRBJ1-5
TGTGCCAGCAGTTACAGGGAAGGCAATCAGCCCCAGCATTTT
CASSYREGNQPQHF
>-|-|TRBV10-2|TRBJ2-1
TGCGCCAGCAGTGAGTACTTTGAGCAGTTCTTC
CASSEYFEQFF
>-|-|TRBV27|TRBJ2-3
TGTGCCAGCAGTTTGGGGTCCTACACAGATACGCAGTATTTT
CASSLGSYTDTQYF
>TRBD2|-|TRBV29-1|TRBJ2-1
TGCAGCGTTGGAAGCGGGGGGCGCTACAATGAGCAGTTCTTC
CSVGSGGRYNEQFF
>-|-|TRBV29-1|TRBJ1-2
TGCAGCGTTGAATTGGAAGGGGTGGGCTATGGCTACACCTTC
CSVELEGVGYGYTF
>-|-|TRBV21-1|TRBJ2-3
TGTGCCAGCAGCAACCGGGACAGGCCCACAGATACGCAGTATTTT
CASSNRDRPTDTQYF
>TRBD1|-|TRBV28|TRBJ2-5
TGTGCCAGCACCCAGACAGGGGGCACGGGGACCCAGTACTTC
CASTQTGGTGTQYF
>TRBD2|-|TRBV4-1|TRBJ2-7
TGCGCCAGCAGCCAAGGGCTAGCGGGAGGCCGCTACGAGCAGTACTTC
CASSQGLAGGRYEQYF
>-|-|TRBV29-1|TRBJ2-2
TGCAGCGTTGGACTCGCGAACACCGGGGAGCTGTTTTTT
CSVGLANTGELFF
>-|-|TRBV21-1|TRBJ2-3
TGTGCCAGCAGCAGAGGGGGCTGCACAGATACGCAGTATTTT
CASSRGGCTDTQYF